This T cell receptor beta chain is drawn from a study of blood T cell repertoires in COVID-19. The overall study: Collection of acute and convalescent COVID-19 samples took place in the United States, Italy and Spain. The analysed material was cDNA or gDNA that came from T cells, B-cell-depleted T cells, or PBMCs.

The length of the CDR3 is 14 residues. Unmatched junction bases numbered 6, after V lost 3 bases and J lost 8 bases. Per germline, CDR1 LGHDT and CDR2 YNNKEL (reference sequence). Authors' processing steps: Estimation of nucleated cell counts relied on the amplification of reference gene primers. Here immunoSEQ multiplex PCR was the method, and the copy in TCRdb shows in-frame clones only, minus some. The V and J calls and clone size were taken over from that table, and D and trimming were inferred from the DNA. The repertoire holds approximately 110,000 clones, with nearly 85% as singletons. Material for sequencing was peripheral blood. This clonotype originated in a woman between 50 and 59 years old with acute or convalescent COVID-19. V gene TRBV3-1 (or the pseudogene TRBV3-2) combines with J gene TRBJ2-1; TRBD1 aligns across 8 bases. DNA for the CDR3: TGTGCCAGCAGCCAGGCCCTGGACAGGGATGAGCAGTTCTTC. This translates into CASSQALDRDEQFF.